The rows below give T cell receptor beta chains drawn from one sample of a study of blood T cell repertoires in COVID-19. Assay: immunoSEQ multiplex PCR; the TCRdb copy retains only in-frame clones and omits some. The sample lists approximately 260,000 clones, 87% occurring once. The sequenced sample consisted of peripheral blood. All receptors come from a man in his 60s who had recovered from COVID-19. Each CDR3 is given with its conserved first and last residue. Each record gives: V gene, D gene, J gene, CDR3 length, clone size, CDR3 DNA, CDR3 protein. The D gene is left open where the match is weak. Clone size, where shown, is once, few, many, or a class for clones that have expanded.

>TRBV2|.|TRBJ2-3|15|.
TGTGCCAGCAGATCGGCGGGATCCCGGGAGGATACGCAGTATTTT
CASRSAGSREDTQYF
>TRBV11-2|.|TRBJ2-3|16|.
TGTGCCAGCAGCTTAGACACGGTCTATGTTACAGATACGCAGTATTTT
CASSLDTVYVTDTQYF
>TRBV4-1|.|TRBJ2-7|16|.
TGCGCCAGCAGCCACCCCACGGGAGTACCAGCCTACGAGCAGTACTTC
CASSHPTGVPAYEQYF
>TRBV3-1/TRBV3-2|.|TRBJ1-5|15|.
TGTGCCAGCAGCCAAGGTAGACAGTTTAATCAGCCCCAGCATTTT
CASSQGRQFNQPQHF
>TRBV27|.|TRBJ2-4|16|.
TGTGCCAGCAGTTACACAGGGCGAGTGGCCAAAAACATTCAGTACTTC
CASSYTGRVAKNIQYF
>TRBV28|TRBD1|TRBJ2-3|17|once
TGTGCCAGCAGTCTAGGACAGGGGGCCGGTTCTTCAGATACGCAGTATTTT
CASSLGQGAGSSDTQYF
>TRBV29-1|.|TRBJ1-2|11|many
TGCAGCGCAACAGGGTCGGGCGGCTACACCTTC
CSATGSGGYTF
>TRBV18|.|TRBJ1-1|14|.
TGTGCCAGCTCACCACCCCACGGTTACACTGAAGCTTTCTTT
CASSPPHGYTEAFF
>TRBV19|.|TRBJ2-3|15|.
TGTGCCAGTAGTATAGGGCAGGCCAGTGCCGATTCGCAGTATTTT
CASSIGQASADSQYF
>TRBV6-5|.|TRBJ2-1|15|.
TGTGCCAGCATCTTTACCCTCGGACTATACAATGAGCAGTTCTTC
CASIFTLGLYNEQFF
>TRBV19|.|TRBJ1-4|13|once
TGTGCCAGTAGGCCTCGACAGACCGAAAAACTGTTTTTT
CASRPRQTEKLFF
>TRBV2|TRBD2|TRBJ2-1|15|.
TGTGCCAGCAGGATTCTAGCGGGGGGGAGCAATGAGCAGTTCTTC
CASRILAGGSNEQFF
>TRBV4-2|TRBD1|TRBJ1-2|14|once
TGTGCCAGCAGCCATTCGACAGGGACGGATGGCTACACCTTC
CASSHSTGTDGYTF
>TRBV9|TRBD1|TRBJ1-1|15|.
TGTGCCAGCAGCTACCGGGACAGAGTGAACACTGAAGCTTTCTTT
CASSYRDRVNTEAFF
>TRBV9|TRBD2|TRBJ2-1|17|.
TGTGCCAGCAGCGTAGCTTGGGGACTAGCGGGGGGGAATGAGCAGTTCTTC
CASSVAWGLAGGNEQFF
>TRBV7-9|.|TRBJ1-1|15|.
TGTGCCAGCAGCTTCGGGAGTTTAATGAACACTGAAGCTTTCTTT
CASSFGSLMNTEAFF
>TRBV4-1|TRBD1|TRBJ2-3|19|.
TGCGCCAGCAGCCAAGAAAGGGGCTCTAGGGACAGAAGCACAGATACGCAGTATTTT
CASSQERGSRDRSTDTQYF
>TRBV24-1|TRBD2|TRBJ2-3|14|few
TGTGCCACCGCCGGGACTAGCGGCACAGATACGCAGTATTTT
CATAGTSGTDTQYF
>TRBV30|.|TRBJ1-6|13|.
TGTGCCTGGAGGAACACAGAAGGATCACCCCTCCACTTT
CAWRNTEGSPLHF
>TRBV7-2|.|TRBJ2-1|16|.
TGTGCCAGCAGCTTAGTTAGTAGCGGTTCCTACAATGAGCAGTTCTTC
CASSLVSSGSYNEQFF
>TRBV5-1|.|TRBJ2-5|17|.
TGCGCCAGCAGCTTGGAACCCGTTGGGGGCAGTCATCAGACCCAGTACTTC
CASSLEPVGGSHQTQYF
>TRBV3-1/TRBV3-2|TRBD2|TRBJ2-2|15|.
TGTGCCAGCAGCCCGGCTAGCGGTAGGGCCGGGGAGCTGTTTTTT
CASSPASGRAGELFF
>TRBV5-5|TRBD1|TRBJ1-6|16|.
TGTGCCAGCAGCCCCAGGACAGGAAACTATAATTCACCCCTCCACTTT
CASSPRTGNYNSPLHF
>TRBV19|.|TRBJ1-1|15|.
TGTGCCAGTCTCGGGGGGTCCCGCGATAACACTGAAGCTTTCTTT
CASLGGSRDNTEAFF
>TRBV5-1|TRBD1|TRBJ1-6|17|.
TGCGCCAGCAGATTAGACAGGGGGCCATCTTATAATTCACCCCTCCACTTT
CASRLDRGPSYNSPLHF
>TRBV5-4|TRBD1|TRBJ1-2|14|.
TGTGCCAGCGGGAGACAGGGGACTAACTATGGCTACACCTTC
CASGRQGTNYGYTF
>TRBV6-5|.|TRBJ2-1|15|.
TGTGCCAGCAGTCAGCGGGCGGCCTCCTACAATGAGCAGTTCTTC
CASSQRAASYNEQFF
>TRBV5-1|.|TRBJ2-2|15|.
TGCGCCAGCAGCGTTGAGATGAGGTACACCGGGGAGCTGTTTTTT
CASSVEMRYTGELFF